This T cell receptor (beta chain) appears in the sequencing data of a study of cytomegalovirus exposure and HLA in healthy donors. TCRdb keeps only in-frame clones here, not all; method: immunoSEQ multiplex PCR. The sample yields some 130,000 clones, 88% seen once. Germline V lookup: CDR1 MDHEN, CDR2 SYDVKM. V was clipped by 2 bases and J by 3 bases, with 17 bases between them. The CDR3 has 16 amino acids. Study outcomes and limitations: CMV antigen specificity of a few CMV-associated chains was confirmed in vitro. In the roughly 120 validation repertoires, a later analysis found that first-cohort TCR clusters tended to co-occur. There were some public TCRs occurring in many donors, but most TCR sequences were rare. Reported performance of the classifier showed diagnosis of cytomegalovirus status with high specificity and sensitivity.

This clone was counted a few times. Its cognate antigen is unknown. The V call is TRBV28, the J call TRBJ2-7; tentative D call: TRBD2 (5 bases). Sequencing used PBMCs. The clonotype originates from a woman between 18 and 30 years old in good health and CMV-seropositive. Here the CDR3 DNA reads TGTGCCAGCAGTTTAGGCGAGGGAAGAGTCCTCTACGAGCAGTACTTC. Translated: CASSLGEGRVLYEQYF.